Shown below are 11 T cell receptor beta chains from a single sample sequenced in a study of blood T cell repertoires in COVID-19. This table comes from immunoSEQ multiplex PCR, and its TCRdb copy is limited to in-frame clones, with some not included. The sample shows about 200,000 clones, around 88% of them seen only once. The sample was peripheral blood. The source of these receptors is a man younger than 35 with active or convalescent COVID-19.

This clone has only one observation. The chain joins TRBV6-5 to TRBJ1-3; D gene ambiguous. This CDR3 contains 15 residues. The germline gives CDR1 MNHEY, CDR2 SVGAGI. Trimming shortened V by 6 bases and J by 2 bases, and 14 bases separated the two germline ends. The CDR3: CASRVFTDPGNTIYF. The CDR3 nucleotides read TGTGCCAGCAGGGTTTTCACAGATCCTGGAAACACCATATATTTT.

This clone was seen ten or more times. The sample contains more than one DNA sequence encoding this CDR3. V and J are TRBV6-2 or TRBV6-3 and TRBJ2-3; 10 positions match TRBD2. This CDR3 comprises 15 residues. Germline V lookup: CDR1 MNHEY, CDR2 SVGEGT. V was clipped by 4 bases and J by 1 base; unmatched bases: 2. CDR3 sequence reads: CASSLSGRGTDTQYF. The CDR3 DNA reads TGTGCCAGCAGTTTAAGCGGGAGGGGCACAGATACGCAGTATTTT.

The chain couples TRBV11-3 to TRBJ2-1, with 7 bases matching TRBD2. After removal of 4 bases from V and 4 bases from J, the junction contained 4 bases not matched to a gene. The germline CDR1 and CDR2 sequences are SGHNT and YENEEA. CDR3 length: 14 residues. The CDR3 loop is CASSSSGTYNEQFF. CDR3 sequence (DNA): TGTGCCAGCAGCTCGAGCGGGACTTACAATGAGCAGTTCTTC.

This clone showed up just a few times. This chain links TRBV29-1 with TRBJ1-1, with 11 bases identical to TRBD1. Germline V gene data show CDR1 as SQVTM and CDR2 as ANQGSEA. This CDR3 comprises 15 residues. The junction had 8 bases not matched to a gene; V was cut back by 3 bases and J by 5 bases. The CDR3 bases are TGCAGCGTTGATAGAAGGGGGACAGGGGGTACTGAAGCTTTCTTT. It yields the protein CSVDRRGTGGTEAFF.

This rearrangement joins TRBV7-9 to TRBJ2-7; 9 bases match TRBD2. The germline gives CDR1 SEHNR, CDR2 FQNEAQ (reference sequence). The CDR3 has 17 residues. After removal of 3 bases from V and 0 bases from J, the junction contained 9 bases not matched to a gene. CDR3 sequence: CASSFPLLAGSSYEQYF. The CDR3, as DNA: TGTGCCAGCAGCTTCCCTCTACTAGCGGGTAGCTCCTACGAGCAGTACTTC.

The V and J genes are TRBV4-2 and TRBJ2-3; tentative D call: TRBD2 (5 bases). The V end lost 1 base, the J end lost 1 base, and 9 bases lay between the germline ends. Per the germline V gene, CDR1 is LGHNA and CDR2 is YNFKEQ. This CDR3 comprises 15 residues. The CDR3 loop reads CASSQGRTGTDTQYF. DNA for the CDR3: TGTGCCAGCAGCCAAGGGAGGACCGGCACAGATACGCAGTATTTT.

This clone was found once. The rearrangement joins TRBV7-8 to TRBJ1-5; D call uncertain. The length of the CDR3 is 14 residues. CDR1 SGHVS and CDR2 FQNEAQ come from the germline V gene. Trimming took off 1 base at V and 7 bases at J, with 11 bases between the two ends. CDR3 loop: CASSLGGYEQPQHF. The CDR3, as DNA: TGTGCCAGCAGCTTAGGAGGGTATGAGCAGCCCCAGCATTTT.

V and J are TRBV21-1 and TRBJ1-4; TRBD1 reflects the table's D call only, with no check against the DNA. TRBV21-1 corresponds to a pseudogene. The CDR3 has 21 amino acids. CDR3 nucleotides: TGTGCCAGCAGCGGTAAGAAAGGGGGACAGGGTTTCCTGGCAACTAATGAAAAACTGTTTTTT. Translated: CASSGKKGGQGFLATNEKLFF.

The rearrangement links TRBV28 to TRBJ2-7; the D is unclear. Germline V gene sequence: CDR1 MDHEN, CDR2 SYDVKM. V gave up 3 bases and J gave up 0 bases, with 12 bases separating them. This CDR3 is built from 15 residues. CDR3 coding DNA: TGTGCCAGCAGTTTTTCGCTAGGTGCCTCCTACGAGCAGTACTTC. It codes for CASSFSLGASYEQYF.

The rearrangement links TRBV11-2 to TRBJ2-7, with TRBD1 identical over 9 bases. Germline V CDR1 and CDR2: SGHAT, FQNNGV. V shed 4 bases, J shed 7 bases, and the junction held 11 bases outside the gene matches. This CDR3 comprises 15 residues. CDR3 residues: CASSSDRTGAGEQYF. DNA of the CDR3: TGTGCCAGCAGCTCAGACCGGACAGGGGCGGGGGAGCAGTACTTC.

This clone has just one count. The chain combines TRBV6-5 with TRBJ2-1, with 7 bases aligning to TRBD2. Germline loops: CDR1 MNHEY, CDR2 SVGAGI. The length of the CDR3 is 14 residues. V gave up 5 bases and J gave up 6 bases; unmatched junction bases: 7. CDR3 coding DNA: TGTGCCAGCAGTAGGCGGGAGTTGGGCAATGAGCAGTTCTTC. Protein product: CASSRRELGNEQFF.